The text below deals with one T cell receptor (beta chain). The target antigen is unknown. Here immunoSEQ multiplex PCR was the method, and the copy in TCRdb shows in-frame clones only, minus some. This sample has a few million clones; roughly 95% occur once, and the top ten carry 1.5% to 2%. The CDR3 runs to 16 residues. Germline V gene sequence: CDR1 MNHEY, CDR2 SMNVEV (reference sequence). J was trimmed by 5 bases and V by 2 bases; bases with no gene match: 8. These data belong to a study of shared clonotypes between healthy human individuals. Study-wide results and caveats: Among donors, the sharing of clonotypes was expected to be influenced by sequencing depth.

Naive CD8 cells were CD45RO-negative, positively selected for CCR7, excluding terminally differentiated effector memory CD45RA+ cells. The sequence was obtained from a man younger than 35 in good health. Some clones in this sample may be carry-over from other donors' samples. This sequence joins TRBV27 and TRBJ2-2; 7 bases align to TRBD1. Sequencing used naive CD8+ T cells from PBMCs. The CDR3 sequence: CASSLKGAPRTGELFF. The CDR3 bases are TGTGCCAGCAGTTTAAAGGGGGCGCCGAGAACCGGGGAGCTGTTTTTT.